This T cell receptor (beta chain) was captured in a study of tumor-infiltrating lymphocytes in primary liver carcinoma. The investigators made TCR beta cDNA from about 510 ng total RNA, using a constant-region primer. Slightly modified ARM-PCR with three nested multiplex PCR rounds yielded TCR beta libraries. A C-beta reverse primer and TRBV1-TRBV30 forward primers served in each of the first two PCR rounds, at about 10 cycles apiece. MiXCR was run by TCRdb on the multiplex PCR reads, yielding one entry per CDR3 protein. The sample consists of tens of thousands of distinct CDR3 sequences, 71% of them appearing once. Unsorted bulk tissue (roughly 17-32 mg) underwent RNA and DNA co-extraction. Study-wide points: Researchers found tumor-adjacent and tumor-blood pairs overlapped less than tumor region pairs.

Comments on this clonotype: As yet, its antigen is unknown.

Germline CDR1 is LNHNV and CDR2 is YYDKDF (reference sequence). This CDR3 has 17 amino acids. Trimming at V came to 6 bases and at J to 6 bases, leaving 10 bases not matched to a gene. Sequencing used liver tumor tissue from sampling region 5. Noted subset: tumor region T5, tumor centre. The chain is built from TRBV15 and TRBJ2-2, with TRBD2 matching 13 bases. The clonotype originates from a man between 35 and 55 years old with primary liver carcinoma and hepatitis B virus infection. The CDR3 DNA reads as TGTGCCACCAGAAGTCGACCGGGACTAGCGGGACCCGGGGAGCTGTTTTTT. It yields the protein CATRSRPGLAGPGELFF.